The 10 T cell receptor beta chains reported below all come from one sample, sequenced in a study of blood T cells in healthy people across ages. Primed by a sample-barcoded 5' primer and a J-beta primer mix, a second PCR proceeded for about 6 to 11 cycles. TCRdb itself ran the 5' RACE reads through MiXCR, one entry per CDR3 protein. The data contain 1.5 million to 2 million distinct CDR3 sequences, around 40% of them singletons. Source material: blood. These receptors originate from a human donor in good health.

The rearrangement links TRBV7-3 to TRBJ2-1, with 8 nucleotides matching TRBD2. Unmatched junction bases numbered 9, after V lost 7 bases and J lost 4 bases. The CDR3 sequence is 15 residues long. Germline V gene sequence: CDR1 SGHTA, CDR2 FQGTGA. CDR3 in amino acids: CASNPSGGGYNEQFF. The CDR3 nucleotides read TGTGCCAGCAACCCGAGCGGGGGAGGGTACAATGAGCAGTTCTTC.

The chain employs TRBV12-3 or TRBV12-4 and TRBJ2-3, with D uncertain. This CDR3 has 14 residues. The V gene lost 10 bases and the J gene lost 3 bases, with 17 bases spanning the gap. In DNA, the CDR3 is TGTGCCACCAGGTACCAACTGGGGACAGATACGCAGTATTTT. It encodes CATRYQLGTDTQYF.

This clonotype was seen only a few times. The rearrangement links TRBV4-1 to TRBJ2-7; no reliable D call. Trimming took off 1 base at V and 3 bases at J, with 13 bases between the two ends. The length of the CDR3 is 15 residues. CDR1 MGHRA and CDR2 YSYEKL come from the germline V gene. CDR3 in amino acids: CASSQADSESYEQYF. The DNA for the CDR3 is TGCGCCAGCAGCCAAGCGGATTCAGAAAGCTACGAGCAGTACTTC.

The gene calls are TRBV5-1 and TRBJ2-1; TRBD1 or TRBD2 may be the D gene (5 bases each). The CDR3 sequence is 16 residues long. The germline CDR1 and CDR2 sequences are SGHRS and YFSETQ. Trimming pared 1 base from V and 2 bases from J, leaving 13 bases between. The CDR3 here is CASSLFGGTPYNEQFF. Written as DNA, the CDR3 is TGCGCCAGCAGCTTGTTTGGGGGAACGCCCTACAATGAGCAGTTCTTC.

This clonotype showed up just a few times. V is TRBV28 and J is TRBJ2-1, with 12 bases fitting TRBD2. Germline V lookup: CDR1 MDHEN, CDR2 SYDVKM. The CDR3 loop spans 20 amino acids. Trimming took 3 bases from V and 4 from J; bases not matched to a gene: 16. In nucleotides, the CDR3 is TGTGCCAGCAGTTTGCCGGGACTAGCGGGCACCAAATCCTTATACAATGAGCAGTTCTTC. This encodes CASSLPGLAGTKSLYNEQFF.

This chain connects TRBV5-6 to TRBJ2-5; the D is unclear. CDR3 length equals 15 residues. V was shortened by 0 bases and J by 4 bases, with 13 bases between the two germline ends. Per germline, CDR1 SGHDT and CDR2 YYEEEE. The CDR3 sequence: CASSLGPSQGETQYF. The CDR3 DNA follows: TGTGCCAGCAGCTTGGGCCCTTCTCAAGGAGAGACCCAGTACTTC. The variable domain in full, completed from reference TRBV5-6 and TRBJ2-5, reads DAGVTQSPTHLIKTRGQQVTLRCSPKSGHDTVSWYQQALGQGPQFIFQYYEEEERQRGNFPDRFSGHQFPNYSSELNVNALLLGDSALYLCASSLGPSQGETQYFGPGTRLLVL.

The rearrangement links TRBV3-1 to TRBJ1-2; D is possibly TRBD1 (5 bases). Deletions cut 1 base from V and 0 bases from J, with 15 bases between. The V gene's germline CDR1 is LGHDT and CDR2 YNNKEL (reference sequence). The CDR3 totals 17 residues. CDR3 coding DNA: TGTGCCAGCAGCCAAGGAATCGGGGGATCAGCTAACTATGGCTACACCTTC. It specifies CASSQGIGGSANYGYTF.

The chain recombines TRBV7-2 with TRBJ2-2, with 9 bases aligning to TRBD2. Germline V CDR1 and CDR2: SGHTA, FQGNSA. V was clipped by 2 bases and J by 3 bases; unmatched bases: 13. The CDR3 sequence is 19 residues long. CDR3 sequence (DNA): TGTGCCAGCAGCTTAATCGTTATCGGGCGGGGGGGAGACACCGGGGAGCTGTTTTTT. It translates to CASSLIVIGRGGDTGELFF.

This chain uses TRBV10-3 with TRBJ2-1; 7 nucleotides line up with TRBD2. The V segment lost 8 bases and the J segment 8 bases; nucleotides outside the gene matches: 9. The CDR3 spans 13 residues. CDR1 is ENHRY and CDR2 is SYGVKD in the germline V gene. The chain's CDR3 is CAIRGEGFDEQFF. DNA of the CDR3: TGTGCCATCCGGGGGGAGGGTTTCGATGAGCAGTTCTTC.

V gene TRBV6-4 combines with J gene TRBJ2-3; no clear D gene. Deletions cut 4 bases from V and 3 bases from J, with 11 bases between. Germline V gene data show CDR1 as MRHNA and CDR2 as SNTAGT. The CDR3 runs 14 residues. This chain's CDR3 is CASSVEKGTDTQYF. In DNA, the CDR3 is TGTGCCAGCAGTGTGGAGAAGGGTACAGATACGCAGTATTTT.